The T cell receptor beta chain under discussion was sequenced for a study of beta chain features in type 1 diabetes. Overall study findings and caveats: Healthy donors had naive, central memory and Treg TCRB repertoires that appeared less similar than those seen among patients. TCRB rearrangement may or may not be influenced by HLA type; here this remained unresolved.

The germline V gene encodes CDR1 MNHEY and CDR2 SVGAGI. CDR3 length equals 14 residues. The V segment lost 9 bases and the J segment 8 bases; nucleotides outside the gene matches: 8. Only a few counts were recorded for this clone. Its specificity is unknown. Expressed TCRB transcripts were sequenced after all isolated RNA was converted to cDNA. Clones were sequenced by immunoSEQ multiplex PCR, and TCRdb holds only the in-frame ones, with some missing. The sample contains about 250,000 clones, about 14% of which appear only once. The sequence was obtained from a woman aged 35 to 49 in good health. Sequencing was performed on naive CD4+ T cells from blood. The chain employs TRBV6-5 and TRBJ1-6; 9 bases are shared with TRBD1. This CDR3 reads CASRTGEGYSPLHF. The CDR3 DNA is TGTGCCAGTCGGACAGGGGAGGGGTATTCACCCCTCCACTTT.